This TCR beta chain comes out of a study of cytomegalovirus exposure and HLA in healthy donors. Study results and limitations: It emerged from a later analysis that several of the most significant clusters appeared to be linked to common viral pathogens. The authors listed 150 to 200 TCR beta chains as cytomegalovirus-associated. A highly shared variant cluster was judged a likely technical artifact.

Points on this clone: Antigen: not known.

The CDR3 extends over 14 amino acids. Between the trimmed V and J ends, which lost 1 base and 1 base, there was a span of 7 bases. Per the germline V gene, CDR1 is SGHTA and CDR2 is FQGNSA. PCR involved 60 Vbeta and 13 Jbeta primers. Generated by immunoSEQ multiplex PCR, the TCRdb table keeps only in-frame clones and is missing some. The data show under 200,000 clones, 68% seen once. Healthy bone marrow donors made up the donor group. The V gene is TRBV7-2, the J gene TRBJ1-2; unclear D gene. The sample taken for sequencing was PBMCs. This TCR was sampled from a man in his forties or fifties in good health and CMV-seronegative. This chain's CDR3 is CASSLDTFNYGYTF. The DNA of the CDR3 is TGTGCCAGCAGCTTAGACACATTTAACTATGGCTACACCTTC.